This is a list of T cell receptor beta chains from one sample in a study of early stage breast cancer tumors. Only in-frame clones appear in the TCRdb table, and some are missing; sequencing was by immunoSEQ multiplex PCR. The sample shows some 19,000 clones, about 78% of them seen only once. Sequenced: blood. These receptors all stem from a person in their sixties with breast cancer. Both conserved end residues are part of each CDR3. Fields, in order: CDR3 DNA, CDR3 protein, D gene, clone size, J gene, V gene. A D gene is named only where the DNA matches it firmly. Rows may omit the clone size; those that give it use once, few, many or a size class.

cdr3_nt: TGCAGCGTAGGCCGGCAGGGGAACACCGGGGAGCTGTTTTTT
cdr3_aa: CSVGRQGNTGELFF
d_call: -
clone_size: -
j_call: TRBJ2-2
v_call: TRBV29-1

cdr3_nt: TGTGCCAGCAGCCAAGAAGCGGGGGGGCGTGATACGCAGTATTTT
cdr3_aa: CASSQEAGGRDTQYF
d_call: TRBD2
clone_size: -
j_call: TRBJ2-3
v_call: TRBV4-2

cdr3_nt: TGTGCCAGCAGCGTGGGGGGGGCTGGAACCGGGGAGCTGTTTTTT
cdr3_aa: CASSVGGAGTGELFF
d_call: -
clone_size: -
j_call: TRBJ2-2
v_call: TRBV9

cdr3_nt: TGTGCCAGCAGCTTAGCAGGGGTGGATGGCTACACCTTC
cdr3_aa: CASSLAGVDGYTF
d_call: -
clone_size: -
j_call: TRBJ1-2
v_call: TRBV7-9

cdr3_nt: TGTGCCACCAGCAGAGACAGACACAATGAGCAGTTCTTC
cdr3_aa: CATSRDRHNEQFF
d_call: -
clone_size: -
j_call: TRBJ2-1
v_call: TRBV15

cdr3_nt: TGCGCCAGCAGCTTGGCCGGTCTCGGCTCCACCATATATTTT
cdr3_aa: CASSLAGLGSTIYF
d_call: -
clone_size: -
j_call: TRBJ1-3
v_call: TRBV5-1

cdr3_nt: TGTGCCAGCAGCCTGGACAGGGACTACTCACCCCTCCACTTT
cdr3_aa: CASSLDRDYSPLHF
d_call: TRBD1
clone_size: -
j_call: TRBJ1-6
v_call: TRBV14

cdr3_nt: TGTGCCAGCAGCTTAGAACCGGGACGCTATGGCTACACCTTC
cdr3_aa: CASSLEPGRYGYTF
d_call: -
clone_size: -
j_call: TRBJ1-2
v_call: TRBV11-1

cdr3_nt: TGTGCCAGCAGTGACTCGATCTTCAGTTCTGAAGCTTTCTTT
cdr3_aa: CASSDSIFSSEAFF
d_call: -
clone_size: -
j_call: TRBJ1-1
v_call: TRBV6-4

cdr3_nt: TGTGCCAGCAGTACACAGGGGGCGCATACTGAAGCTTTCTTT
cdr3_aa: CASSTQGAHTEAFF
d_call: TRBD1
clone_size: once
j_call: TRBJ1-1
v_call: TRBV6-1

cdr3_nt: TGTGCCACTACCCTCGAGGGGCCCCTCCACTTT
cdr3_aa: CATTLEGPLHF
d_call: -
clone_size: -
j_call: TRBJ1-6
v_call: TRBV7-8

cdr3_nt: TGTGCCAGCAGTTTACACAGACCAGAGACCCAGTACTTC
cdr3_aa: CASSLHRPETQYF
d_call: -
clone_size: -
j_call: TRBJ2-5
v_call: TRBV28

cdr3_nt: TGTGCCAGCAGCCAAGCCCCCCCTGGGACCTACAATGAGCAGTTCTTC
cdr3_aa: CASSQAPPGTYNEQFF
d_call: -
clone_size: medium-sized
j_call: TRBJ2-1
v_call: TRBV4-2

cdr3_nt: TGTGCCAGCAGACCACTAACCCCCTACGAGCAGTACTTC
cdr3_aa: CASRPLTPYEQYF
d_call: -
clone_size: -
j_call: TRBJ2-7
v_call: TRBV2

cdr3_nt: TGTGCCAGCAGTGAAAAGGGCAGCCGAGCTGACACTGAAGCTTTCTTT
cdr3_aa: CASSEKGSRADTEAFF
d_call: -
clone_size: -
j_call: TRBJ1-1
v_call: TRBV6-4

cdr3_nt: TGTGCCAGCAGCCCCCACGGGGGGGCCTCCAATGAGCAGTTCTTC
cdr3_aa: CASSPHGGASNEQFF
d_call: TRBD2
clone_size: -
j_call: TRBJ2-1
v_call: TRBV7-2

cdr3_nt: TGTGCCAGTAGTATGGACCCCCTGGAGGGGCTGAACACTGAAGCTTTCTTT
cdr3_aa: CASSMDPLEGLNTEAFF
d_call: -
clone_size: hyperexpanded
j_call: TRBJ1-1
v_call: TRBV19

cdr3_nt: TGTGCCAGCAGTCTCACAGGGGGTAGCACTGAAGCTTTCTTT
cdr3_aa: CASSLTGGSTEAFF
d_call: TRBD1
clone_size: once
j_call: TRBJ1-1
v_call: TRBV10-2

cdr3_nt: TGTGCCAGCAGCGGACAGGTCTCCTACAATGAGCAGTTCTTC
cdr3_aa: CASSGQVSYNEQFF
d_call: TRBD1
clone_size: -
j_call: TRBJ2-1
v_call: TRBV2

cdr3_nt: TGTGCCAGCAGCCCACAGGCCACCGAGGTTCACACCTTC
cdr3_aa: CASSPQATEVHTF
d_call: -
clone_size: -
j_call: TRBJ1-2
v_call: TRBV7-3

cdr3_nt: TGTGCCAGCAGCAAAGTGGAGCAGTACTTC
cdr3_aa: CASSKVEQYF
d_call: -
clone_size: -
j_call: TRBJ2-7
v_call: TRBV21-1

cdr3_nt: TGCGCCAGCACCGCAAGGTGGGAGACCCAGTACTTC
cdr3_aa: CASTARWETQYF
d_call: -
clone_size: -
j_call: TRBJ2-5
v_call: TRBV5-1

cdr3_nt: TGTGCCAGCAGCCCGTACGGGGGGGCCGCCGGGGAGCTGTTTTTT
cdr3_aa: CASSPYGGAAGELFF
d_call: TRBD2
clone_size: -
j_call: TRBJ2-2
v_call: TRBV5-4

cdr3_nt: TGTGCCAGCAGCAGGACTAGCGGGGGGATTTTCTACAATGAGCAGTTCTTC
cdr3_aa: CASSRTSGGIFYNEQFF
d_call: TRBD2
clone_size: -
j_call: TRBJ2-1
v_call: TRBV5-6

cdr3_nt: TGCGCCAGCAGCTTAGCGGGCGGGAGACCCACAGATACGCAGTATTTT
cdr3_aa: CASSLAGGRPTDTQYF
d_call: TRBD2
clone_size: -
j_call: TRBJ2-3
v_call: TRBV5-1

cdr3_nt: TGTGCCAGCAGCTCTGGGACTAGCGGGGGGCACACAGATACGCAGTATTTT
cdr3_aa: CASSSGTSGGHTDTQYF
d_call: TRBD2
clone_size: -
j_call: TRBJ2-3
v_call: TRBV7-9

cdr3_nt: TGTGCCAGCAGCACAAACCGCATGCAGAACACCGGGGAGCTGTTTTTT
cdr3_aa: CASSTNRMQNTGELFF
d_call: -
clone_size: few
j_call: TRBJ2-2
v_call: TRBV2

cdr3_nt: TGCGCCAGCAGCCTACCCGGGGCTAGCTGGGAGACAGATACGCAGTATTTT
cdr3_aa: CASSLPGASWETDTQYF
d_call: -
clone_size: -
j_call: TRBJ2-3
v_call: TRBV5-1

cdr3_nt: TGTGCCAGCAGCTTAGACGGACAGGGCCTTCTTGGCTACACCTTC
cdr3_aa: CASSLDGQGLLGYTF
d_call: TRBD1
clone_size: few
j_call: TRBJ1-2
v_call: TRBV9

cdr3_nt: TGCGCCAGCAGCCAAGATCTAGCGGGAGTAGCAGATACGCAGTATTTT
cdr3_aa: CASSQDLAGVADTQYF
d_call: TRBD2
clone_size: few
j_call: TRBJ2-3
v_call: TRBV4-1

cdr3_nt: TGTGCCAGCAGCTGGACTAGCGGGAGGAGCTACTACGAGCAGTACTTC
cdr3_aa: CASSWTSGRSYYEQYF
d_call: TRBD2
clone_size: -
j_call: TRBJ2-7
v_call: TRBV11-3

cdr3_nt: TGCGCCAGCAGCTCAGGCAGTCCTAGCACAGATACGCAGTATTTT
cdr3_aa: CASSSGSPSTDTQYF
d_call: -
clone_size: -
j_call: TRBJ2-3
v_call: TRBV5-1

cdr3_nt: TGTGCCAGCAGCCCCGACAGTGGGAACACCGGGGAGCTGTTTTTT
cdr3_aa: CASSPDSGNTGELFF
d_call: -
clone_size: -
j_call: TRBJ2-2
v_call: TRBV7-3

cdr3_nt: TGTGCCAGCAGCGATAGCGGGGTCCCGTACGAGCAGTACTTC
cdr3_aa: CASSDSGVPYEQYF
d_call: TRBD2
clone_size: -
j_call: TRBJ2-7
v_call: TRBV9

cdr3_nt: TGTGCCACCAGCGTCCACACAGATACGCAGTATTTT
cdr3_aa: CATSVHTDTQYF
d_call: -
clone_size: once
j_call: TRBJ2-3
v_call: TRBV15

cdr3_nt: TGCGCCAGCAGTGATTCCACCGTCTACGCTTTCTTT
cdr3_aa: CASSDSTVYAFF
d_call: -
clone_size: medium-sized
j_call: TRBJ1-1
v_call: TRBV10-1

cdr3_nt: TGTGCCAGCAGACACAGTGGGGCAACTAATGAAAAACTGTTTTTT
cdr3_aa: CASRHSGATNEKLFF
d_call: -
clone_size: -
j_call: TRBJ1-4
v_call: TRBV7-9

cdr3_nt: TGTGCCAGCAGCTGGGGGCATGGCACAGATACGCAGTATTTT
cdr3_aa: CASSWGHGTDTQYF
d_call: -
clone_size: once
j_call: TRBJ2-3
v_call: TRBV4-2

cdr3_nt: TGTGCCAGCTCACCACCGACCAGGGGCCCGTACCAAGAGACCCAGTACTTC
cdr3_aa: CASSPPTRGPYQETQYF
d_call: -
clone_size: -
j_call: TRBJ2-5
v_call: TRBV18

cdr3_nt: TGCGCCAGCAGCCAAGATCGAACGGCAGAGACCCAGTACTTC
cdr3_aa: CASSQDRTAETQYF
d_call: -
clone_size: -
j_call: TRBJ2-5
v_call: TRBV4-1

cdr3_nt: TGTGCCAGCAGCTTACTTCCTCGGGGGACTAATGAAAAACTGTTTTTT
cdr3_aa: CASSLLPRGTNEKLFF
d_call: -
clone_size: -
j_call: TRBJ1-4
v_call: TRBV5-6

cdr3_nt: TGCGCCAGCAGCTTGGCTGTTGGACAGGGACGAGGGACCCAGTACTTC
cdr3_aa: CASSLAVGQGRGTQYF
d_call: TRBD1
clone_size: once
j_call: TRBJ2-5
v_call: TRBV5-1

cdr3_nt: TGTGCCAGCAGTTCCCAGGGGAGCCAGCCCCAGCATTTT
cdr3_aa: CASSSQGSQPQHF
d_call: -
clone_size: -
j_call: TRBJ1-5
v_call: TRBV6-5